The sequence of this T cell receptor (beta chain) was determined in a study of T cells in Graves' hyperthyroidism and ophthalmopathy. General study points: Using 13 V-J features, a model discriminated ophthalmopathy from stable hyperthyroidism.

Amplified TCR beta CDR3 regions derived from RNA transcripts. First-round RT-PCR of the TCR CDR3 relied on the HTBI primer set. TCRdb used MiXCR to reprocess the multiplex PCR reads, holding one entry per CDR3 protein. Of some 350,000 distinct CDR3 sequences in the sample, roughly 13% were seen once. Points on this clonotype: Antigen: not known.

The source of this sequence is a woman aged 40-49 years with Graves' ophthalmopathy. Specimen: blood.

The CDR3 DNA sequence: TGTGCCAGCAGCTTTGGGGGGAGCGGGTATAATGAGCAGTTCTTC. This translates into CASSFGGSGYNEQFF. The rearrangement joins TRBV11-2 to TRBJ2-1; D is possibly TRBD2 (6 bases). Trimming removed 3 bases at V and 7 bases at J, with 16 bases between. Looked up from germline, CDR1 is SGHAT and CDR2 is FQNNGV. There are 15 residues in the CDR3.